This T cell receptor (beta chain) was sequenced during a study of cytomegalovirus exposure and HLA in healthy donors. Vbeta (60) and Jbeta (13) primers were used in the PCR. Sequenced by immunoSEQ multiplex PCR; TCRdb stores in-frame clones only, minus some. The sample lists some 130,000 clones, less than 80% occurring once. V was clipped by 7 bases and J by 4 bases, with 20 bases between them. CDR1 and CDR2 from the germline V gene are MNHEY and SMNVEV (reference sequence). The CDR3 sequence is 16 residues long. Regarding the study as a whole: Rarity held for most TCR sequences, but there were some public TCRs that occurred in many donors. Researchers reported from a later analysis that most CMV-associated TCR beta chains appeared HLA-restricted. Earlier analysis yielded a pattern in which most TCR beta V segments were productive about 90% or about 30% of the time.

Of note for this clone: What it binds is unknown.

The origin of this receptor is a man between 35 and 55 years old in good health and CMV-seropositive. This chain uses TRBV27 with TRBJ2-4; D might be TRBD2 (5 bases). Sequenced input: PBMCs. The CDR3, as DNA: TGTGCCAGCAAACCAGGACTCGGGCAGAGAAAAAACATTCAGTACTTC. Amino acid sequence: CASKPGLGQRKNIQYF.